The present TCR beta chain was sequenced within a study of blood T cell repertoires in COVID-19. The study counted Cohort 3 donors as recovered given two negative PCRs, clearance, or symptom resolution. TCRdb keeps only in-frame clones here, not all; method: immunoSEQ multiplex PCR. The sample carries about 350,000 clones, around 87% recorded once. This sequence originates from a woman younger than 45 who had recovered from COVID-19. Sequenced material: PBMCs or T cells enriched from blood (not recorded which).

The CDR3 nucleotides are TGCAGCGTTCGGGACAGACAAAACTTCAACACTGAAGCTTTCTTT. Its translation: CSVRDRQNFNTEAFF. The rearrangement links TRBV29-1 to TRBJ1-1; 7 nucleotides agree with TRBD1. Germline-derived CDR1 and CDR2 are SQVTM and ANQGSEA. The CDR3 covers 15 residues. Trimming took 5 bases from V and 2 from J; bases not matched to a gene: 11.